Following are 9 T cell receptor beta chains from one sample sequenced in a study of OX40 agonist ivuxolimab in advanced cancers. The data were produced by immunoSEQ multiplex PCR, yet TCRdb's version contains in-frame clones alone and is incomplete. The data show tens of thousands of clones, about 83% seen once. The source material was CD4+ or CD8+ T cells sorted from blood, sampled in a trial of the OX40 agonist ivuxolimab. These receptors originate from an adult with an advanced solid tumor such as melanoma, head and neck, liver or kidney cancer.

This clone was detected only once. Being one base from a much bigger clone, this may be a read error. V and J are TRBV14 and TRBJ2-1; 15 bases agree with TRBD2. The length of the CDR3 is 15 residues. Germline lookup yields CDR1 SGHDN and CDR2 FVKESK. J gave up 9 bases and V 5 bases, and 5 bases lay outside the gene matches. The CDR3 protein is CASSEGLAGGGEQFF. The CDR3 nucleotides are TGTGCCAGCAGCGAGGGACTAGCGGGAGGAGGTGAGCAGTTCTTC.

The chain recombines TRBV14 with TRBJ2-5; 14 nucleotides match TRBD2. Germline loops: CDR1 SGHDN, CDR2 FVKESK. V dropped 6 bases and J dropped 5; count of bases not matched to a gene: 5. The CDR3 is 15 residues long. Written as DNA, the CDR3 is TGTGCCAGCAGTCCGACTAGCGGGGGGGCGGAGACCCAGTACTTC. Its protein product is CASSPTSGGAETQYF.

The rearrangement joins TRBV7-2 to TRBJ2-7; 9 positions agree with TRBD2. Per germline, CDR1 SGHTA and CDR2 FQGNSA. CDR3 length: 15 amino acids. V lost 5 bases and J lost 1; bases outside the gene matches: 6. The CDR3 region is CASSPSGGSSYEQYF. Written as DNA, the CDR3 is TGTGCCAGCAGCCCAAGCGGGGGGTCATCCTACGAGCAGTACTTC.

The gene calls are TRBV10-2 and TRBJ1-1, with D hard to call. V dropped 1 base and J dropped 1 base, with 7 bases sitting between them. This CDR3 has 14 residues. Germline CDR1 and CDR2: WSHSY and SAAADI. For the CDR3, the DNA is TGCGCCAGCAGTGAGTGGCGGAAGAACACTGAAGCTTTCTTT. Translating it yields CASSEWRKNTEAFF.

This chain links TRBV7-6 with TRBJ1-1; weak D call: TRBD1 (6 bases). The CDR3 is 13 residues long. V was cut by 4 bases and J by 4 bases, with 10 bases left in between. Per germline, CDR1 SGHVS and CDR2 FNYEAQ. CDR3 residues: CASSSGQSTEAFF. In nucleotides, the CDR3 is TGTGCCAGCAGCTCCGGACAGTCCACTGAAGCTTTCTTT. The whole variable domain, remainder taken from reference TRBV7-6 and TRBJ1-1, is GAGVSQSPRYKVTKRGQDVALRCDPISGHVSLYWYRQALGQGPEFLTYFNYEAQQDKSGLPNDRFSAERPEGSISTLTIQRTEQRDSAMYRCASSSGQSTEAFFGQGTRLTVV.

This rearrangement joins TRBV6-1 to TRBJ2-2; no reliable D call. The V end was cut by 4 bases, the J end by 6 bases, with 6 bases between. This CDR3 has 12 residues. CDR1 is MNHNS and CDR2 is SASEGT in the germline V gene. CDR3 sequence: CASSVFAGELFF. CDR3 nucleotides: TGTGCCAGCAGTGTCTTCGCCGGGGAGCTGTTTTTT.

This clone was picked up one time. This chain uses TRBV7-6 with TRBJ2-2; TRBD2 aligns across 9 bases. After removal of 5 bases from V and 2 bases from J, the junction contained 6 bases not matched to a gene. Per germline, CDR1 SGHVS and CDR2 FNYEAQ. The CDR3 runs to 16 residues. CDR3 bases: TGTGCCAGCAGCCCCCGAGCGGGGGGTAACACCGGGGAGCTGTTTTTT. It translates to CASSPRAGGNTGELFF.

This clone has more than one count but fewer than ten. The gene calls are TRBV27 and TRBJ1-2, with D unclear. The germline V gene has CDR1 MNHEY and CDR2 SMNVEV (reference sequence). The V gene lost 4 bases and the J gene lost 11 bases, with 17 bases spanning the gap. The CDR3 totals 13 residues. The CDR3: CASSSSQRTGYTF. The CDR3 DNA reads TGTGCCAGCAGTTCCTCTCAGCGGACTGGTTACACCTTC.

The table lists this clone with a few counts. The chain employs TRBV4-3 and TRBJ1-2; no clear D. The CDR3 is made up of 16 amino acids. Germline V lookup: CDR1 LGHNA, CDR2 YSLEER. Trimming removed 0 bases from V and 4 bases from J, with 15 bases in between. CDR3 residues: CASSQDQGFGSYGYTF. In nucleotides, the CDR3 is TGCGCCAGCAGCCAAGATCAAGGGTTCGGAAGCTATGGCTACACCTTC.